The next 28 T cell receptor beta chains were all read from a single sample in a study of graft-versus-host responses after intestinal transplantation. For these TCRs, the target antigens are not known. This table comes from immunoSEQ multiplex PCR, and its TCRdb copy is limited to in-frame clones, with some not included. The sample lists about 120,000 clones, 85% to 95% occurring once. Specimen: unstimulated CD8+ T cells sorted from spleen or lymph node cells, collected before intestinal transplant. These receptor sequences come from a human donor who received an intestinal transplant.

In this sample, this clone turned up once. The V and J genes are TRBV4-3 and TRBJ2-2, with D possibly matching TRBD2 (5 bases). Germline values: CDR1 LGHNA, CDR2 YSLEER. The CDR3 is made up of 16 amino acids. V lost 0 bases to trimming and J lost 7 bases, with 15 bases between them. The CDR3 region has the DNA TGCGCCAGCAGCCAAGATTGGAGAGGGAGCATCGGGGAGCTGTTTTTT. Its translation is CASSQDWRGSIGELFF.

J is TRBJ2-3 and V is TRBV13; weak D call: TRBD2 (5 bases). With 2 bases removed from V and 2 bases from J, the gap between germline ends came to 14 bases. Germline V lookup: CDR1 PRHDT, CDR2 FYEKMQ (reference sequence). This CDR3 region has 16 residues. This CDR3 is CASSLRLGELTDTQYF. In nucleotides, the CDR3 is TGTGCCAGCAGCTTAAGGTTGGGAGAACTCACAGATACGCAGTATTTT.

The chain is built from TRBV5-6 and TRBJ2-1, with D unresolved. Germline CDR1 and CDR2: SGHDT and YYEEEE. CDR3 length: 14 amino acids. Trimming cost V 4 bases and J 8 bases, with 16 bases left between them. CDR3 loop: CASSQDGSEDEQFF. Written as DNA, the CDR3 is TGTGCCAGCAGCCAGGACGGTAGTGAGGATGAGCAGTTCTTC.

V and J are TRBV28 and TRBJ2-3, with TRBD1 matching over 11 bases. Trimming took 5 bases from V and 5 from J; bases not matched to a gene: 9. The V gene's germline CDR1 is MDHEN and CDR2 SYDVKM. The CDR3 totals 16 residues. CDR3 nucleotide sequence: TGTGCCAGCAGTAATTTTGGACAGGGGGCCAGAGATACGCAGTATTTT. Translated: CASSNFGQGARDTQYF.

The gene calls are TRBV2 and TRBJ2-1; D unclear. This CDR3 comprises 15 residues. In germline, CDR1 is SNHLY, CDR2 FYNNEI. The V gene lost 5 bases and the J gene lost 0 bases, with 11 bases spanning the gap. This CDR3 reads CASSNLASSYNEQFF. The CDR3 nucleotides read TGTGCCAGCAGTAATTTGGCGAGCTCCTACAATGAGCAGTTCTTC.

The chain joins TRBV15 to TRBJ2-7; TRBD1 aligns across 12 bases. CDR3 length equals 17 residues. Trimming took 0 bases from V and 4 from J; bases not matched to a gene: 7. The germline gives CDR1 LNHNV, CDR2 YYDKDF (reference sequence). This CDR3 reads CATSRDRGQGALYEQYF. CDR3 sequence (DNA): TGTGCCACCAGCAGAGATCGGGGACAGGGGGCGCTTTACGAGCAGTACTTC.

The chain uses TRBV28 and TRBJ2-1; the D gene is possibly TRBD1 (6 bases). This CDR3 spans 15 amino acids. Trimming pared 2 bases from V and 8 bases from J, leaving 16 bases between. Germline lookup yields CDR1 MDHEN and CDR2 SYDVKM. The CDR3 spells CASSLSAGDLDEQFF. Here the CDR3 DNA reads TGTGCCAGCAGTTTAAGTGCAGGGGATTTGGATGAGCAGTTCTTC.

This chain uses TRBV7-6 with TRBJ2-5; TRBD2 might be the D (7 bases). The J call may not be correct, given that the DNA end is closer to TRBJ2-7. CDR1 is SGHVS and CDR2 is FNYEAQ in the germline V gene. The CDR3 extends over 16 amino acids. The DNA of the CDR3 is TGTGCCAGCAGCTTAAGCCGGGGGGCAGGCCCCTACGAGCAGTACTTC. Protein sequence: CASSLSRGAGPYEQYF.

This clone occurred a few times. The chain couples TRBV10-3 to TRBJ2-7, with 10 bases that match TRBD1. The V segment lost 0 bases and the J segment 3 bases; nucleotides outside the gene matches: 11. The germline gives CDR1 ENHRY, CDR2 SYGVKD. The CDR3 is 18 amino acids. Here the CDR3 DNA reads TGTGCCATCAGTGAGTCTAACTGGGACAGGGGATCCGGCTACGAGCAGTACTTC. Translating gives CAISESNWDRGSGYEQYF.

The gene calls are TRBV10-3 and TRBJ2-3; 8 bases fit TRBD1. CDR3 length: 15 amino acids. With V trimmed by 3 bases and J by 1 base, 3 bases remained unmatched. Germline V CDR1 and CDR2: ENHRY, SYGVKD. The chain's CDR3 is CAISDPGGGTDTQYF. In DNA form, the CDR3 reads TGTGCCATCAGTGATCCAGGGGGCGGCACAGATACGCAGTATTTT.

The genes are TRBV29-1 and TRBJ2-5, with a weak D call TRBD2 (7 bases). Between the trimmed V and J ends, which lost 7 bases and 0 bases, there was a span of 12 bases. The CDR3 runs to 13 residues. Germline V gene sequence: CDR1 SQVTM, CDR2 ANQGSEA. The DNA for the CDR3 is TGCAGCGCCCAAGGGGGGGACCAAGAGACCCAGTACTTC. Amino acids: CSAQGGDQETQYF.

V gene TRBV4-1 combines with J gene TRBJ2-7, with 9 bases fitting TRBD1. This CDR3 comprises 14 residues. Germline V lookup: CDR1 MGHRA, CDR2 YSYEKL. With 5 bases clipped from V and 4 bases from J, the junction kept 6 bases outside the gene matches. CDR3 region: CASSLRQGEYEQYF. DNA for the CDR3: TGCGCCAGCAGCTTGAGACAGGGGGAATACGAGCAGTACTTC.

The chain is built from TRBV2 and TRBJ2-2; 7 bases fit TRBD1. Losses at the gene ends were 3 bases for V and 8 bases for J; bases not matched to a gene: 9. This CDR3 is built from 15 residues. CDR1 is SNHLY and CDR2 is FYNNEI in the germline V gene. CDR3 in amino acids: CASSDPRDSRGELFF. The CDR3 DNA follows: TGTGCCAGCAGTGATCCCAGGGACAGTAGGGGGGAGCTGTTTTTT. The variable domain in full, with the rest retrieved from reference TRBV2 and TRBJ2-2, is EPEVTQTPSHQVTQMGQEVILRCVPISNHLYFYWYRQILGQKVEFLVSFYNNEISEKSEIFDDQFSVERPDGSNFTLKIRSTKLEDSAMYFCASSDPRDSRGELFFGEGSRLTVL.

This rearrangement joins TRBV6-1 to TRBJ1-2; 9 bases match TRBD1. This CDR3 spans 14 amino acids. J was trimmed by 6 bases and V by 6 bases; bases with no gene match: 8. Germline V gives CDR1 MNHNS, CDR2 SASEGT. The CDR3 sequence is CASRVGQGPHGYTF. The DNA of the CDR3 is TGTGCCAGCAGAGTTGGACAGGGGCCGCATGGCTACACCTTC.

Here the CDR3 DNA reads TGTGCCAGCAGTTTCTCCCTAGCGGGATACGGTGAGCAGTTCTTC. Protein: CASSFSLAGYGEQFF. The chain has TRBV28 and TRBJ2-1; 9 bases are a match to TRBD2. This CDR3 is built from 15 residues. CDR1 MDHEN and CDR2 SYDVKM come from the germline V gene. V shed 3 bases, J shed 9 bases, and the junction held 9 bases outside the gene matches.

The rearrangement links TRBV11-2 to TRBJ2-3, with 16 bases that match TRBD2. Trimming at V came to 4 bases and at J to 1 base, leaving 5 bases not matched to a gene. CDR3 size: 18 residues. Germline V gene data show CDR1 as SGHAT and CDR2 as FQNNGV. The CDR3 loop reads CASSWGLAGGPRTDTQYF. The CDR3 DNA is TGTGCCAGCAGCTGGGGACTAGCGGGAGGGCCACGCACAGATACGCAGTATTTT.

The chain is built from TRBV4-3 and TRBJ2-1, with D perhaps matching TRBD2 (5 bases). Germline lookup yields CDR1 LGHNA and CDR2 YSLEER. The V gene lost 0 bases and the J gene lost 4 bases, with 7 bases spanning the gap. This CDR3 is 14 amino acids long. The CDR3 protein is CASSQESGYNEQFF. The DNA for the CDR3 is TGCGCCAGCAGCCAAGAGAGCGGATACAATGAGCAGTTCTTC.

The chain is built from TRBV4-1 and TRBJ1-1, with 7 bases matching TRBD1. The CDR3 contains 14 residues. J lost 3 bases, V lost 8 bases, and 9 bases had no gene match. Germline CDR1 MGHRA, CDR2 YSYEKL. The CDR3 reads CASGSDRDDTEAFF. As DNA, the CDR3 is TGCGCCAGCGGATCAGACAGGGATGACACTGAAGCTTTCTTT.

The gene calls are TRBV7-9 and TRBJ2-1; no reliable D call. The CDR3 is made up of 14 amino acids. The V and J ends lost 11 bases and 3 bases respectively, with 17 bases between them. Germline CDR1 is SEHNR and CDR2 is FQNEAQ (reference sequence). The CDR3 region has the DNA TGTGCCGCCAGCATCCAGTCAGGCTACAATGAGCAGTTCTTC. It yields the protein CAASIQSGYNEQFF.

This sequence joins TRBV28 and TRBJ2-7; 14 bases map to TRBD2. Germline CDR1 MDHEN, CDR2 SYDVKM. This CDR3 has 15 amino acids. J gave up 5 bases and V 4 bases, and 4 bases lay outside the gene matches. Here the CDR3 reads CASSWGTSGSHEQYF. CDR3 nucleotide sequence: TGTGCCAGCAGTTGGGGGACTAGCGGGAGCCACGAGCAGTACTTC.

The chain employs TRBV10-3 and TRBJ2-5; TRBD2 is a possible D gene (5 bases). The end of the DNA is better explained by TRBJ2-7, so the J call may be wrong. The CDR3 runs to 15 residues. In germline, CDR1 is ENHRY, CDR2 SYGVKD. The CDR3 here is CAISESHREGYEQYF. The CDR3 DNA sequence: TGTGCCATCAGTGAGTCCCACCGGGAAGGCTACGAGCAGTACTTC.

This chain uses TRBV4-1 with TRBJ2-1, with 8 bases matching TRBD2. J gave up 8 bases and V 0 bases, and 6 bases lay outside the gene matches. The CDR3 sequence is 15 residues long. Germline lookup yields CDR1 MGHRA and CDR2 YSYEKL. The CDR3 here is CASSQDPGGWDEQFF. The DNA of the CDR3 is TGCGCCAGCAGCCAAGATCCGGGAGGGTGGGATGAGCAGTTCTTC.

This rearrangement joins TRBV4-3 to TRBJ2-7; unclear D gene. The V end was cut by 3 bases, the J end by 2 bases, with 20 bases between. The germline CDR1 and CDR2 sequences are LGHNA and YSLEER. CDR3 length: 17 amino acids. The CDR3 loop reads CASSHEYARGRTYEQYF. The CDR3, as DNA: TGCGCCAGCAGCCACGAATACGCCCGCGGCAGAACCTACGAGCAGTACTTC.

This chain links TRBV28 with TRBJ2-1; D might be TRBD2 (6 bases). The CDR3 is 16 amino acids. V was cut by 5 bases and J by 14 bases, with 28 bases left in between. The germline V gene has CDR1 MDHEN and CDR2 SYDVKM. As DNA, the CDR3 is TGTGCCAGCAGTCCCCCAGGCAACCAAGCGGGCCTCTGGAAGTTCTTC. This translates into CASSPPGNQAGLWKFF.

V gene TRBV15 combines with J gene TRBJ1-5, with D maybe TRBD1 (5 bases). The CDR3 covers 14 residues. V lost 4 bases and J lost 3, with 10 bases in between. Germline V gives CDR1 LNHNV, CDR2 YYDKDF (reference sequence). CDR3 sequence (DNA): TGTGCCACCAGCAAAGGGGTCTTCAATCAGCCCCAGCATTTT. Its protein is CATSKGVFNQPQHF.

V and J are TRBV13 and TRBJ2-5; D is possibly TRBD2 (6 bases). The germline V gene encodes CDR1 PRHDT and CDR2 FYEKMQ (reference sequence). The CDR3 is 14 residues long. Trimming took off 1 base at V and 6 bases at J, with 12 bases between the two ends. The CDR3 sequence is CASSLAGVRKTQYF. The DNA of the CDR3 is TGTGCCAGCAGCTTAGCGGGAGTCCGAAAGACCCAGTACTTC.

The table lists this clone with a count of one. V usage is TRBV9 and J usage is TRBJ2-7, with D tentatively TRBD1 or TRBD2 (7 bases each). The CDR3 is 17 residues long. V lost 2 bases to trimming and J lost 0 bases, with 18 bases between them. CDR1 SGDLS and CDR2 YYNGEE come from the germline V gene. CDR3 nucleotide sequence: TGTGCCAGCAGCGTCCCACGCCGCAGGGGGGGCTCCTACGAGCAGTACTTC. Protein product: CASSVPRRRGGSYEQYF.

The genes are TRBV28 and TRBJ2-7; tentative D call: TRBD1 (6 bases). Germline-derived CDR1 and CDR2 are MDHEN and SYDVKM. The length of the CDR3 is 13 residues. Between the trimmed V and J ends, which lost 5 bases and 3 bases, there was a span of 11 bases. CDR3 sequence reads: CASSLTGNYEQYF. The CDR3 bases are TGTGCCAGCAGTCTCACAGGGAACTACGAGCAGTACTTC.